The rows below give T cell receptor beta chains drawn from one sample of a study of radiation and T cells in renal cell carcinoma. Only in-frame clones appear in the TCRdb table, and some are missing; sequencing was by immunoSEQ multiplex PCR. The sample yields some 20,000 clones, about 61% seen once. This sample comprised tumor tissue, obtained from a patient whose treatment was nephrectomy without radiotherapy. These receptors were taken from a man aged 50 to 59 with renal cell carcinoma. Each CDR3 is given with its conserved first and last residue. D genes are given only for firm matches.

length	J	D	V	CDR3
15	TRBJ1-5	.	TRBV7-2	CASSPERYSNQPQHF
14	TRBJ1-1	.	TRBV5-5	CASSGNPGNTEAFF
18	TRBJ2-5	TRBD2	TRBV9	CASSPAEAGATTRETQYF
14	TRBJ2-3	TRBD2	TRBV7-2	CASSTSGSTDTQYF
13	TRBJ1-6	.	TRBV5-6	CASSSVDNSPLHF
14	TRBJ1-5	.	TRBV7-8	CASSLEAPFGSQHF
16	TRBJ1-2	.	TRBV5-6	CASSHRLRQTDYGYTF
13	TRBJ1-1	.	TRBV19	CASSIAVNTEAFF
16	TRBJ1-5	.	TRBV2	CASSEQGFLSNQPQHF
15	TRBJ2-2	.	TRBV7-2	CASIKAGSDTGELFF
12	TRBJ1-4	.	TRBV6-5	CASGRTNEKLFF
15	TRBJ1-4	.	TRBV7-9	CASSSAMSANEKLFF
14	TRBJ1-4	.	TRBV28	CASALRDPNEKLFF
12	TRBJ1-1	.	TRBV6-6	CASSLAGDEAFF
13	TRBJ2-7	.	TRBV6-6	CASSTGAKYEQYF
16	TRBJ2-5	TRBD2	TRBV5-4	CASSSRLAGGRETQYF
15	TRBJ2-5	TRBD2	TRBV7-2	CASSLAGGGGETQYF
14	TRBJ2-7	.	TRBV6-5	CASSYSSPSYEQYF
16	TRBJ2-7	.	TRBV9	CASSVDLHPGAGEQYF
18	TRBJ2-2	.	TRBV4-1	CASSPYGPGKENTGELFF
12	TRBJ1-2	TRBD1	TRBV19	CASMLTGIGYTF
12	TRBJ2-3	.	TRBV10-3	CAISGGGDTQYF
15	TRBJ1-1	.	TRBV7-8	CASSLEVPGASEAFF
15	TRBJ2-1	TRBD2	TRBV5-1	CASSLDGTSINEQFF
14	TRBJ2-2	.	TRBV2	CASSETTYTGELFF
16	TRBJ2-1	.	TRBV7-2	CASSSSRAWSYNEQFF
16	TRBJ2-5	TRBD1	TRBV7-6	CASSAGQVLYQETQYF
15	TRBJ2-3	.	TRBV11-3	CASSLGGSGTDTQYF
15	TRBJ2-1	TRBD1	TRBV9	CASSVGQGYYNEQFF
17	TRBJ2-1	.	TRBV29-1	CSVEDRTNTGLGNEQFF
10	TRBJ1-2	.	TRBV9	CASSGGTLRF
15	TRBJ1-1	.	TRBV13	CASSLALAMNTEAFF
16	TRBJ1-1	.	TRBV18	CASSFRTDALNTEAFF
15	TRBJ1-5	.	TRBV5-8	CASSLNWGASQPQHF
14	TRBJ2-7	TRBD1	TRBV7-2	CASSTSTGRHEQYF
14	TRBJ2-7	.	TRBV18	CASSPQGVNYEQYF
12	TRBJ2-7	.	TRBV7-9	CASSLDSPQQYF
15	TRBJ1-6	TRBD1	TRBV25-1	CASRPPGQQNSPLHF
15	TRBJ1-5	TRBD1	TRBV18	CASSYPGQGGQPQHF
15	TRBJ2-3	.	TRBV7-9	CASSLEEGWADTQYF
12	TRBJ2-7	.	TRBV30	CAWSLKGNEQYF